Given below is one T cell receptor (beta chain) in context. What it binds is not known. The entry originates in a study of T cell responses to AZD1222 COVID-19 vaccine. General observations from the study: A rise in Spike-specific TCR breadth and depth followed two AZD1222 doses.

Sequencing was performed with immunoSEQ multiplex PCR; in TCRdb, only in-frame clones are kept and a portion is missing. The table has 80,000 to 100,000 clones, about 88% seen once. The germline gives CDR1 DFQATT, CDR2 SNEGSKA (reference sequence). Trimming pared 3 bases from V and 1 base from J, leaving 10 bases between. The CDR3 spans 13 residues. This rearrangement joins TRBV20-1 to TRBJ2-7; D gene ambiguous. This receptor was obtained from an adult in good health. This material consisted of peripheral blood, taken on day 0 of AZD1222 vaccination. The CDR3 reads CSASDQPSYEQYF. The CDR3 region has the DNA TGCAGTGCTAGTGACCAACCTTCCTACGAGCAGTACTTC.